This T cell receptor beta chain was documented in a study of CD8+ T cells in alopecia areata. This clone showed up many times. At the DNA level, this CDR3 is encoded by other sequences in the same sample as well. The CDR3 is made up of 15 amino acids. The V end was cut by 1 base, the J end by 0 bases, with 7 bases between. Germline CDR1 and CDR2: SGHTA and FQGNSA. Treatment noted: oral pan-JAK inhibitor, 5-10 mg twice daily. Sequencing relied on a cDNA template that was reverse transcribed from extracted RNA. The data were produced by immunoSEQ multiplex PCR, yet TCRdb's version contains in-frame clones alone and is incomplete. The sample lists some 220,000 clones, less than 75% occurring once.

The receptor was isolated from a human donor with alopecia areata. Sequences were derived from CD4+ T cells sorted from blood, sampled at week 4, from a patient treated with tofacitinib. The rearrangement uses TRBV7-2 and TRBJ2-1; D uncertain. CDR3 nucleotide sequence: TGTGCCAGCAGCTTAGAGCTTAGCTCCTACAATGAGCAGTTCTTC. This encodes CASSLELSSYNEQFF. Full variable domain (rest looked up from reference TRBV7-2 and TRBJ2-1): GAGVSQSPSNKVTEKGKDVELRCDPISGHTALYWYRQSLGQGLEFLIYFQGNSAPDKSGLPSDRFSAERTGGSVSTLTIQRTQQEDSAVYLCASSLELSSYNEQFFGPGTRLTVL.